This T cell receptor (beta chain) was obtained from a study of OX40 agonist ivuxolimab in advanced cancers. Study-wide background: A male proportion of 82.7% was recorded, with mean age approximately 56 years and range roughly 20 to 90.

The assay was immunoSEQ multiplex PCR, and TCRdb's table has in-frame clones only and misses some. The data contain approximately 46,000 clones, about 80% of them singletons. J gave up 4 bases and V 5 bases, and 18 bases lay outside the gene matches. Germline-derived CDR1 and CDR2 are SGHTA and FQGTGA. This CDR3 region has 19 residues. This TCR was recovered from an adult with an advanced solid tumor such as melanoma, head and neck, liver or kidney cancer. The V call is TRBV7-3, the J call TRBJ2-3; 10 nucleotides agree with TRBD2. Source: CD4+ or CD8+ T cells sorted from blood, taken in a trial of the OX40 agonist ivuxolimab. CDR3 sequence reads: CASSLRPRNSGRLADTQYF. Written as DNA, the CDR3 is TGTGCCAGCAGCCTGAGGCCCAGAAATAGCGGGAGGTTGGCAGATACGCAGTATTTT.